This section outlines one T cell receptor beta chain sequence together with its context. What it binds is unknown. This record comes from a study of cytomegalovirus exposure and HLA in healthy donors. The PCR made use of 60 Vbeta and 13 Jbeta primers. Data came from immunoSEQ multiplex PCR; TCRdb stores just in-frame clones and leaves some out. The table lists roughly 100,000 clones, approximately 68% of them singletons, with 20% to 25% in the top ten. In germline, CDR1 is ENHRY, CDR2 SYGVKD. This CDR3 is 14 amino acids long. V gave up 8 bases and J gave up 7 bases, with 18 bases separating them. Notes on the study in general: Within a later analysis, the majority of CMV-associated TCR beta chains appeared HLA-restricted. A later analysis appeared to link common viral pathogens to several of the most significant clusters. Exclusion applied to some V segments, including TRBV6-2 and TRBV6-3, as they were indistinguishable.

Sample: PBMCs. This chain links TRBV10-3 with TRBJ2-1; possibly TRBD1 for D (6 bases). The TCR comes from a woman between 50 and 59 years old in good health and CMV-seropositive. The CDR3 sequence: CAIWGGGRGNEQFF. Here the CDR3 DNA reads TGTGCCATCTGGGGTGGGGGAAGGGGGAATGAGCAGTTCTTC.